This T cell receptor beta chain was observed in a study of T cell responses to AZD1222 COVID-19 vaccine. Study outcomes and limitations: After the peak T cell response, and only then, were repertoires sampled.

Only a few counts were recorded for this clone. Its target is not known. V lost 0 bases and J lost 3, with 8 bases in between. Germline CDR1 and CDR2: LGHDT and YNNKEL (reference sequence). This CDR3 spans 14 amino acids. Clones were sequenced by immunoSEQ multiplex PCR, and TCRdb holds only the in-frame ones, with some missing. The profile covers almost 70,000 clones, with 80% appearing a single time and about 14% taken by the ten largest. This chain links TRBV3-1 (or the pseudogene TRBV3-2) with TRBJ1-2; D is undetermined. The source is an adult who received the AZD1222 COVID-19 vaccine. The material sequenced was peripheral blood, taken 28 days after the second AZD1222 dose. CDR3 protein: CASSQDMADYGYTF. CDR3 in DNA: TGTGCCAGCAGCCAAGATATGGCAGACTATGGCTACACCTTC.